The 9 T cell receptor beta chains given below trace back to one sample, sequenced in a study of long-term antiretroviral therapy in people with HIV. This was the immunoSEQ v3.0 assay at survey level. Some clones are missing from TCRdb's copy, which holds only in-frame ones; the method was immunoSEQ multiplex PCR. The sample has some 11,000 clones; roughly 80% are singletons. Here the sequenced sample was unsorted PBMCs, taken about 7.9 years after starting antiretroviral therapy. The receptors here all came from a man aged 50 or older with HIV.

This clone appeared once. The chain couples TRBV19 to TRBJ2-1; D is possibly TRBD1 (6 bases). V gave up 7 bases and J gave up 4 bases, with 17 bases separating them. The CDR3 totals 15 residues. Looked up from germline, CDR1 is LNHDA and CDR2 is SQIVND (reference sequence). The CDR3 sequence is CASTPGQLTYNEQFF. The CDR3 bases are TGTGCCAGTACCCCTGGACAGCTAACATACAATGAGCAGTTCTTC.

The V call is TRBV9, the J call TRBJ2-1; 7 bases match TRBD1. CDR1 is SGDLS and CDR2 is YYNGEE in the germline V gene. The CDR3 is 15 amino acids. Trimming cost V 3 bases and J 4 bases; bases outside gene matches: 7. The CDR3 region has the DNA TGTGCCAGCAGCGAGGGGGCCGGACGGTACAATGAGCAGTTCTTC. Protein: CASSEGAGRYNEQFF.

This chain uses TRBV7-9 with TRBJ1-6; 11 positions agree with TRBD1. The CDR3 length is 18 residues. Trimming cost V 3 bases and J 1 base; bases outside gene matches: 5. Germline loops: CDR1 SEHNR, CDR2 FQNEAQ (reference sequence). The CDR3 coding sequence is TGTGCCAGCAGCTTGGACAGGGGGCTTGGGTCCTATAATTCACCCCTCCACTTT. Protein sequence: CASSLDRGLGSYNSPLHF.

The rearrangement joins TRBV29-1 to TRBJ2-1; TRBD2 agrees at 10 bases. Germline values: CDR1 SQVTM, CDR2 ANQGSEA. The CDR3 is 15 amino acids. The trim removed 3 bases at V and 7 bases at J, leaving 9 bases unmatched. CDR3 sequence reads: CSVDGLAEPPNEQFF. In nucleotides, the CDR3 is TGCAGCGTTGACGGACTAGCGGAACCCCCTAATGAGCAGTTCTTC.

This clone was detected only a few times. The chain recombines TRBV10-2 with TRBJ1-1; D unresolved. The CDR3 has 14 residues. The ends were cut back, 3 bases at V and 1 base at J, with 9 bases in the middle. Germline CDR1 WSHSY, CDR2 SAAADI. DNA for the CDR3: TGCGCCAGCAGTGATCTAGGTGGGAACACTGAAGCTTTCTTT. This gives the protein CASSDLGGNTEAFF.

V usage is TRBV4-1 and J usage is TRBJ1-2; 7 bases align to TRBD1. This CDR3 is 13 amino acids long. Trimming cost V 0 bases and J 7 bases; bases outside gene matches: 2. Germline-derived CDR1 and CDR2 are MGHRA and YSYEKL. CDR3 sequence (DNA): TGCGCCAGCAGCCAAGATGAGGGGGCTGGCTACACCTTC. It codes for CASSQDEGAGYTF.

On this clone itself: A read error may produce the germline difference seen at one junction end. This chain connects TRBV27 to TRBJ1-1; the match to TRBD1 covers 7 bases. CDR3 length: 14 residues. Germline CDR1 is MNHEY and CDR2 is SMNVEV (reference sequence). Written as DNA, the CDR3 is TGTGCCAGCCGTTTGGGGACAGATAACACTGAAGCTTTCTTT. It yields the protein CASRLGTDNTEAFF.

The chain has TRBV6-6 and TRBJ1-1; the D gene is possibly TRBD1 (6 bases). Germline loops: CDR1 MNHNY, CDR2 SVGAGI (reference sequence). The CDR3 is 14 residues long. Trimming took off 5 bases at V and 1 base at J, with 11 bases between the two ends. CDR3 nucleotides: TGTGCCAGCAGTCTTTGGACAGCGAACACTGAAGCTTTCTTT. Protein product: CASSLWTANTEAFF.

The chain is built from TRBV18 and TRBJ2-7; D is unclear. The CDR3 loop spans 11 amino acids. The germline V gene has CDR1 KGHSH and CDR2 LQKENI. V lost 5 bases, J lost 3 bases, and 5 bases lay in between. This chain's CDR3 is CASSGDYEQYF. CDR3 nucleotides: TGTGCCAGCTCAGGGGACTACGAGCAGTACTTC.